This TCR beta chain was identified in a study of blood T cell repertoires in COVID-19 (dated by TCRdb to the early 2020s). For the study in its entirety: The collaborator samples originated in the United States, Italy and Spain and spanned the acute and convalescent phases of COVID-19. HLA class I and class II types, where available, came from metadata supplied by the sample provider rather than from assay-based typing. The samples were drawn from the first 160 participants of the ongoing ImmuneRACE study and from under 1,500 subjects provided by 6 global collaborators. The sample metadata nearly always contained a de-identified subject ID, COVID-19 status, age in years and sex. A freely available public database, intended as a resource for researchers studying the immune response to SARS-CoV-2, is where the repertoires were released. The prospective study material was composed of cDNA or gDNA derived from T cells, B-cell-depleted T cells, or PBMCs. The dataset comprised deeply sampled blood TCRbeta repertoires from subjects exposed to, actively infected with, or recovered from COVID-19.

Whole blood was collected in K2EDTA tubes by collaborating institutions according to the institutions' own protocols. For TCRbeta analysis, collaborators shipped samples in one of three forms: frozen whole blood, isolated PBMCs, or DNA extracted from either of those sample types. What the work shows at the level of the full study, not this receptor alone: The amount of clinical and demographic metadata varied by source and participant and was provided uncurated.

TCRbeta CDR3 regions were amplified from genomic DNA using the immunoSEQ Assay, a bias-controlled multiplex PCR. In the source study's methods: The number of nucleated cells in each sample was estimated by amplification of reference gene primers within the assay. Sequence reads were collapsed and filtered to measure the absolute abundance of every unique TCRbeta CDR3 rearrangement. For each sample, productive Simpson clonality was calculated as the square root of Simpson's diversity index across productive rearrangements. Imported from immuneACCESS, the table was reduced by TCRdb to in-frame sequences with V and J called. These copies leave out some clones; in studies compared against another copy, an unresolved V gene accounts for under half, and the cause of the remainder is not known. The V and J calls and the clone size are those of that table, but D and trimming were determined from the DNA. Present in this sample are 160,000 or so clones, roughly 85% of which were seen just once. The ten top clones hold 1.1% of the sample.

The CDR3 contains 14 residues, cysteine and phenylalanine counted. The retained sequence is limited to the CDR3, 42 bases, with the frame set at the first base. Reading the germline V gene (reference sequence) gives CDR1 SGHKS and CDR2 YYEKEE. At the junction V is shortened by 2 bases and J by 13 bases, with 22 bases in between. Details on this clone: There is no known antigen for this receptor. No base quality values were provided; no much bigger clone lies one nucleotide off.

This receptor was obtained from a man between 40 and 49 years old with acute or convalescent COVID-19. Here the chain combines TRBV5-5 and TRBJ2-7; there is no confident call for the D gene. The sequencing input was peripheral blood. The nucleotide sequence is TGTGCCAGCAGCTTCCCTTCGGTTAGTGTCGGTGCATACTTC. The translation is CASSFPSVSVGAYF.